This T cell receptor (beta chain) emerged from a study of OX40 agonist ivuxolimab in advanced cancers. Across the study: The group had a mean age of around 60 years, ranged from roughly 23 to 79, and was 80% to 85% male. The study's findings and limits: CD8+ T cells were the subset that, on average, had more expanded clones than CD4+. At 0.1 to 3.0 mg/kg, clonal expansion of CD4+ and CD8+ blood T cells had occurred by week 6.

The germline V gene encodes CDR1 SGDLS and CDR2 YYNGEE. The CDR3 spans 13 residues. V lost 2 bases, J lost 8 bases, and 10 bases lay in between. A note on this clone: Its specificity is not known.

Data came from immunoSEQ multiplex PCR; TCRdb stores just in-frame clones and leaves some out. Here the sample spans more than 60,000 clones, about 88% being singletons. V is TRBV9 and J is TRBJ1-4; D ambiguous. The clonotype comes from an adult with an advanced solid tumor such as melanoma, head and neck, liver or kidney cancer. This sample comprised CD4+ or CD8+ T cells sorted from blood, obtained in a trial of the OX40 agonist ivuxolimab. The CDR3, as DNA: TGTGCCAGCAGCGTCAGTGATTGGGAAAAACTGTTTTTT. This encodes CASSVSDWEKLFF.